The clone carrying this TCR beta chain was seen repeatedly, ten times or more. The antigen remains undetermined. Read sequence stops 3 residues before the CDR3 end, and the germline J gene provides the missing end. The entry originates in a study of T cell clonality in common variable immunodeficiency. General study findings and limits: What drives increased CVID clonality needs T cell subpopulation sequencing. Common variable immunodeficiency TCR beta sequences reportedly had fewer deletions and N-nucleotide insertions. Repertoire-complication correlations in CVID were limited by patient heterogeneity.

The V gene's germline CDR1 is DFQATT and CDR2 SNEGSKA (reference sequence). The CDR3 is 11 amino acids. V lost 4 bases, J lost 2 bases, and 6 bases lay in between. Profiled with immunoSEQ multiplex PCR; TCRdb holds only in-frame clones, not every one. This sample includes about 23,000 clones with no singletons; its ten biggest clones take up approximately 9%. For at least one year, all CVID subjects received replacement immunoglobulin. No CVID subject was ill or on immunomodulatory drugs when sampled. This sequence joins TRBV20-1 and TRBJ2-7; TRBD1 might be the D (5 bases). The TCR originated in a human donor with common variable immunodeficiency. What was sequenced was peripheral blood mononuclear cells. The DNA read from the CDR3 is TGCAGTGCTAAACAGGCCTACGAG. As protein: CSAKQAYE. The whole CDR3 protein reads CSAKQAYEQYF.